One and the same sample provided the 16 T cell receptor beta chains below, sequenced in a study of blood T cell repertoires in COVID-19 (dated by TCRdb to the early 2020s). Receptor amplification or capture employed the immunoSEQ multiplex PCR assay. TCRdb re-hosts the immuneACCESS table, in-frame sequences only. Its copies lack some clones; in the studies checked, an unresolved V gene accounts for under half of them, and the cause for the rest is not known. Recorded for this sample are a few hundred thousand clones; 85% of them occurred a single time. In total, the top ten clones hold under 4% of the sample. Sequenced material: peripheral blood. The receptors here all came from a woman younger than 35 with acute or convalescent COVID-19.

The chain couples TRBV11-2 to TRBJ2-7, with a tentative D call TRBD2 (5 bases). This CDR3 has 13 amino acids. Trimming stripped 3 bases from V and 4 bases from J, with 10 bases between. The germline gives CDR1 SGHAT, CDR2 FQNNGV. The CDR3 region has the DNA TGTGCCAGCAGCTTTTGGACGGGATACGAGCAGTACTTC. Amino acid sequence: CASSFWTGYEQYF.

The genes are TRBV14 and TRBJ2-7, with a weak D call TRBD2 (5 bases). Germline V lookup: CDR1 SGHDN, CDR2 FVKESK. The V end was cut by 0 bases, the J end by 5 bases, with 14 bases between. The CDR3 loop spans 15 amino acids. CDR3 nucleotides: TGTGCCAGCAGCCAAGATCTCTACGCGGGCGACGAGCAGTACTTC. This translates into CASSQDLYAGDEQYF.

In DNA, the CDR3 is TGCGCCAGCAAACAGGGCTATGAAAAACTGTTTTTT. It yields the protein CASKQGYEKLFF. This rearrangement joins TRBV10-2 to TRBJ1-4, with D possibly being TRBD1 (6 bases). CDR1 WSHSY and CDR2 SAAADI come from the germline V gene. Trimming removed 7 bases from V and 6 bases from J, with 9 bases in between. The CDR3 is 12 amino acids.

The chain combines TRBV15 with TRBJ2-7; 9 nucleotides agree with TRBD1. The CDR3 has 12 residues. The germline gives CDR1 LNHNV, CDR2 YYDKDF (reference sequence). The V gene end was trimmed by 6 bases and the J gene end by 4 bases; junction bases not matched to a gene: 1. The CDR3 DNA sequence: TGTGCCACCAGGGACAGGGGATACGAGCAGTACTTC. Translating it yields CATRDRGYEQYF. The whole variable domain, remainder taken from reference TRBV15 and TRBJ2-7, is DAMVIQNPRYQVTQFGKPVTLSCSQTLNHNVMYWYQQKSSQAPKLLFHYYDKDFNNEADTPDNFQSRRPNTSFCFLDIRSPGLGDTAMYLCATRDRGYEQYFGPGTRLTVT.

The chain uses TRBV7-3 and TRBJ2-3, with unresolved D. The germline gives CDR1 SGHTA, CDR2 FQGTGA. This CDR3 region has 14 residues. V lost 4 bases and J 0 bases, leaving 8 bases between the germline ends. In DNA form, the CDR3 reads TGTGCCAGCAGCTCATCCGGGAGCACAGATACGCAGTATTTT. Residues: CASSSSGSTDTQYF.

This clone was observed once. The genes are TRBV5-4 and TRBJ2-3; TRBD2 matches 10 bases. The V gene end was trimmed by 2 bases and the J gene end by 6 bases; junction bases not matched to a gene: 3. This CDR3 has 14 residues. Germline V lookup: CDR1 SGHNT, CDR2 YYREEE (reference sequence). For the CDR3, the DNA is TGTGCCAGCAGCTTAGAAGCGGGAGGGGATACGCAGTATTTT. Encoded protein: CASSLEAGGDTQYF. Full variable domain (missing parts from reference TRBV5-4 and TRBJ2-3): ETGVTQSPTHLIKTRGQQVTLRCSSQSGHNTVSWYQQALGQGPQFIFQYYREEENGRGNFPPRFSGLQFPNYSSELNVNALELDDSALYLCASSLEAGGDTQYFGPGTRLTVL.

This chain uses TRBV4-1 with TRBJ2-1, with a weak D call TRBD1 (7 bases). The germline gives CDR1 MGHRA, CDR2 YSYEKL. V gave up 1 base and J gave up 4 bases, with 11 bases separating them. CDR3 length equals 15 residues. The CDR3 is CASSQGRDSYNEQFF. For the CDR3, the DNA is TGCGCCAGCAGCCAAGGGAGGGACAGTTACAATGAGCAGTTCTTC.

This chain joins TRBV4-1 and TRBJ2-7, with 8 bases matching TRBD2. The V and J ends lost 6 bases and 3 bases, in that order; junction bases with no gene match: 10. CDR3 size: 15 residues. CDR1 is MGHRA and CDR2 is YSYEKL in the germline V gene. As DNA, the CDR3 is TGCGCCAGCAGGAGAGATGCCGGGACTAGCTACGAGCAGTACTTC. Encoded protein: CASRRDAGTSYEQYF.

This rearrangement joins TRBV2 to TRBJ1-3, with no clear D. Germline V CDR1 and CDR2: SNHLY, FYNNEI. The CDR3 consists of 15 residues. Trimming left V 3 bases short and J 4 bases short, with 13 bases between. The CDR3, as DNA: TGTGCCAGCAGTGATGGAGTGGTAGCCGGAAACACCATATATTTT. Translating gives CASSDGVVAGNTIYF.

In its sample, this clone was seen once. Here the CDR3 DNA reads TGCGCCAGCAGTCAAGGGCCCGGGACAGGGTTAAGCACAGATACGCAGTATTTT. This translates into CASSQGPGTGLSTDTQYF. The gene calls are TRBV23-1 and TRBJ2-3; TRBD1 matches at 9 bases. TRBV23-1 has ORF status, its function being uncertain. CDR3 length: 18 amino acids. J lost 0 bases, V lost 2 bases, and 9 bases had no gene match.

V and J are TRBV7-7 and TRBJ2-5; 9 bases line up with TRBD2. Germline assignment: CDR1 SSHAT and CDR2 FNYEAQ (reference sequence). This CDR3 comprises 18 residues. Unmatched junction bases numbered 16, after V lost 1 base and J lost 7 bases. CDR3 in DNA: TGTGCCAGCAGCTTAGGGCTAGCGGGAAGCTCTCGCGGGTCGACCCAGTACTTC. Translating gives CASSLGLAGSSRGSTQYF.

This chain joins TRBV5-1 and TRBJ2-7; the match to TRBD1 covers 10 bases. The CDR3 totals 16 residues. In germline, CDR1 is SGHRS, CDR2 YFSETQ. The V gene end was trimmed by 4 bases and the J gene end by 1 base; junction bases not matched to a gene: 8. The CDR3 here is CASSIPDRGVSYEQYF. For the CDR3, the DNA is TGCGCCAGCAGCATACCGGACAGGGGGGTGTCCTACGAGCAGTACTTC.

The chain is built from TRBV6-5 and TRBJ2-3; the D gene is possibly TRBD2 (6 bases). CDR3 length: 14 amino acids. V lost 6 bases and J 5 bases, leaving 15 bases between the germline ends. Germline values: CDR1 MNHEY, CDR2 SVGAGI. CDR3 region: CASSREDSIDTQYF. Written as DNA, the CDR3 is TGTGCCAGCAGCAGGGAGGATTCAATAGATACGCAGTATTTT.

The chain recombines TRBV9 with TRBJ1-2; unclear D gene. Between the trimmed V and J ends, which lost 4 bases and 6 bases, there was a span of 10 bases. CDR3 length: 12 amino acids. The germline CDR1 and CDR2 sequences are SGDLS and YYNGEE. The CDR3 DNA follows: TGTGCCAGCAGCACTACTCGGGATGGCTACACCTTC. The encoded protein is CASSTTRDGYTF. Based on the CDR3 plus reference TRBV9 and TRBJ1-2, the full variable domain is DSGVTQTPKHLITATGQRVTLRCSPRSGDLSVYWYQQSLDQGLQFLIQYYNGEERAKGNILERFSAQQFPDLHSELNLSSLELGDSALYFCASSTTRDGYTFGSGTRLTVV.

The chain uses TRBV9 and TRBJ1-6; 8 bases fit TRBD1. The germline V gene has CDR1 SGDLS and CDR2 YYNGEE. This CDR3 has 16 amino acids. V was pared by 5 bases and J by 6 bases, with 10 bases of the junction left unmatched. The CDR3 bases are TGTGCCAGCAGTGATTCTCGGACAGGGTCTAATTCACCCCTCCACTTT. It yields the protein CASSDSRTGSNSPLHF.

This chain connects TRBV6-5 to TRBJ2-7, with D possibly matching TRBD2 (5 bases). CDR1 and CDR2 (germline): MNHEY, SVGAGI. The V end lost 8 bases, the J end lost 3 bases, and 11 bases lay between the germline ends. The CDR3 loop spans 12 amino acids. This chain's CDR3 is CASGARVYEQYF. CDR3 bases: TGTGCCAGCGGCGCGAGGGTCTACGAGCAGTACTTC.